This T cell receptor beta chain appears in the sequencing data of a study of glioma-infiltrating T cells. Findings of the study overall: Tissue-blood divergence was below expectation in non-neoplastic patients, above in gliomas. CDR3 overlap between tissue and blood was very small.

The iRepertoire nested amplicon-rescue multiplex PCR amplified TCR alpha and beta CDR3s from RNA. For one-step reverse transcription and amplification, roughly 85-450 ng of tissue mRNA or PBMC total RNA was used. A single record per CDR3 protein comes from TCRdb applying MiXCR to the multiplex PCR reads. Of roughly 130,000 distinct CDR3 sequences in the sample, 24% were seen once. Germline-derived CDR1 and CDR2 are DFQATT and SNEGSKA (reference sequence). V lost 0 bases and J 1 base, leaving 15 bases between the germline ends. This CDR3 region has 16 residues. This clonotype has only a few counts. The antigen remains unidentified.

The chain combines TRBV20-1 with TRBJ1-1; D possibly corresponds to TRBD1 (5 bases). Material for sequencing was glioma tissue, nonneoplastic brain tissue, or PBMCs (not recorded which). The sequence came from a human donor with low-grade glioma or glioblastoma, undergoing nonglioma brain surgery, or in good health (not recorded which). CDR3 protein: CSAREPRFGANTEAFF. The CDR3 bases are TGCAGTGCTAGAGAACCTCGATTCGGGGCGAACACTGAAGCTTTCTTT.